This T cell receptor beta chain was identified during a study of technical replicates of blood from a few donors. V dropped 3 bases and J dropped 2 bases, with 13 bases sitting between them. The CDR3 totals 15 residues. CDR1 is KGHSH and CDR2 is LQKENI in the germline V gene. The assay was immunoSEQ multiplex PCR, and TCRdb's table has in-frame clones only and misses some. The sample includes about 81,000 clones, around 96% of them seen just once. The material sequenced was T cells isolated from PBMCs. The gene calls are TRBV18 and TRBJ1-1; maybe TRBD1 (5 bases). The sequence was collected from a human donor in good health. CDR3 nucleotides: TGTGCCAGCTCACCCACAGGAACTAAAAACACTGAAGCTTTCTTT. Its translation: CASSPTGTKNTEAFF.